A selection of T cell receptor beta chains follows, all from one sample in a study of T cell changes during pregnancy in multiple sclerosis. Produced via immunoSEQ multiplex PCR; TCRdb's table is partial and in-frame only. The data contain fewer than 85,000 clones, around 96% of them singletons. Material: peripheral blood, obtained in the second trimester of pregnancy. All receptors come from a female donor with multiple sclerosis, enrolled in a pregnancy study. CDR3s include the opening cysteine and the closing phenylalanine or tryptophan. Not every row has a clone size; where given, it reads once, few, many or a size class.

>TRBV9|NA
CASSPASGSYEQYF
>TRBV14|NA
CASSTRGSVAEAFF
>TRBV6-4|once
CASSRTSGNGEQYF
>TRBV21-1|NA
CASSRGIGGSGGSYNEQFF
>TRBV5-4|once
CASSLVIRADTQYF
>TRBV7-7|NA
CASSFSSGSADTQYF
>TRBV5-4|NA
CASSLGRGPEAFF
>TRBV6-1|NA
CASSGDRGYEQYF
>TRBV27|NA
CASSLSGNSNQPQHF
>TRBV5-1|NA
CASSPQVNSGANVLTF
>TRBV7-9|NA
CASSLSDNGNGYTF
>TRBV7-3|NA
CASSTDRGEGFQETQYF
>TRBV6-5|NA
CASSYSGAFPYNEQFF
>TRBV11-2|NA
CASSPVDTQYF
>TRBV2|NA
CASSRSASGVTDTQYF
>TRBV29-1|NA
CSAKGQGAGFF
>TRBV29-1|NA
CSVEDPRVAGVDETQYF
>TRBV28|once
CASSRENTGELFF
>TRBV11-2|NA
CASSQAGVFF
>TRBV10-3|NA
CAISESLLANEQYF
>TRBV7-6|NA
CASSFETINEQFF
>TRBV5-1|NA
CASSRDRETQYF
>TRBV27|NA
CASSSLPGWGQDTEAFF